The 17 T cell receptor beta chains below were found in one sample sequenced in a study of shared clonotypes between healthy human individuals. As defined, naive CD8 cells were CD45RO-negative and positively selected for CCR7, with terminally differentiated effector memory CD45RA+ cells excluded. Some clones are missing from TCRdb's copy, which holds only in-frame ones; the method was immunoSEQ multiplex PCR. The repertoire consists of some 580,000 clones, with more than 95% occurring once and the leading ten covering 0.3% to 0.35%. Sequencing was performed on naive CD8+ T cells sorted from blood. These receptors were obtained from a man aged 30 to 39 in good health.

The rearrangement joins TRBV7-6 to TRBJ2-1, with D unresolved. This CDR3 is built from 14 residues. V lost 5 bases and J 2 bases, leaving 10 bases between the germline ends. The germline V gene encodes CDR1 SGHVS and CDR2 FNYEAQ. CDR3 nucleotide sequence: TGTGCCAGCAGCATCGCCGGAGCCTACAATGAGCAGTTCTTC. Residues: CASSIAGAYNEQFF.

CDR3 nucleotides: TGTGCCAGCAGCTTAAAAGCGGGAAGCTACAATGAGCAGTTCTTC. This encodes CASSLKAGSYNEQFF. The chain links TRBV7-6 to TRBJ2-1, with 7 bases that match TRBD2. This CDR3 comprises 15 residues. V shed 2 bases, J shed 3 bases, and the junction held 4 bases outside the gene matches. Germline V gene sequence: CDR1 SGHVS, CDR2 FNYEAQ.

V and J are TRBV5-4 and TRBJ2-7; D may be TRBD1 (6 bases). With 3 bases removed from V and 5 bases from J, the gap between germline ends came to 18 bases. The CDR3 runs to 15 residues. The germline V gene has CDR1 SGHNT and CDR2 YYREEE (reference sequence). CDR3 nucleotide sequence: TGTGCCAGCAGCTCTTCTGACAGGAACCTTAACGAGCAGTACTTC. Amino acids: CASSSSDRNLNEQYF.

V is TRBV10-3 and J is TRBJ1-1; D gene uncertain. Trimming took 2 bases from V and 0 from J, leaving 13 bases between them. The CDR3 has 16 residues. Germline CDR1 ENHRY, CDR2 SYGVKD. In DNA, the CDR3 is TGTGCCATCAGTGAGCCGAACCGGGGTCTGAACACTGAAGCTTTCTTT. Amino acid sequence: CAISEPNRGLNTEAFF.

The chain recombines TRBV7-9 with TRBJ2-1; D tentatively reads TRBD1 or TRBD2 (5 bases each). From germline, CDR1 is SEHNR and CDR2 FQNEAQ (reference sequence). This CDR3 is built from 19 residues. V shed 1 base and J shed 3 bases, with 22 bases lying between them. The CDR3 bases are TGTGCCAGCAGCTTAGGCAGCGGAGTTGGCCAGGGTTACTACAATGAGCAGTTCTTC. It translates to CASSLGSGVGQGYYNEQFF.

In regard to this clone: Different DNA sequences within this sample yield the same CDR3. This chain uses TRBV9 with TRBJ2-7; D is unclear. The CDR3 spans 13 residues. Germline CDR1 reads SGDLS; CDR2 reads YYNGEE. Trimming cost V 0 bases and J 3 bases, with 7 bases left between them. The CDR3 DNA reads TGTGCCAGCAGCGTAGAAGCGAGCTACGAGCAGTACTTC. Its translation: CASSVEASYEQYF. The full variable domain, with the rest looked up from reference TRBV9 and TRBJ2-7, is DSGVTQTPKHLITATGQRVTLRCSPRSGDLSVYWYQQSLDQGLQFLIQYYNGEERAKGNILERFSAQQFPDLHSELNLSSLELGDSALYFCASSVEASYEQYFGPGTRLTVT.

This chain connects TRBV28 to TRBJ2-5; weak D call: TRBD1 (5 bases). Germline V gene data show CDR1 as MDHEN and CDR2 as SYDVKM. Trimming cost V 5 bases and J 3 bases, with 7 bases left between them. CDR3 size: 12 residues. Here the CDR3 DNA reads TGTGCCAGCAGTGCGACAGAAGAGACCCAGTACTTC. Translation: CASSATEETQYF.

The chain has TRBV6-1 and TRBJ2-7; TRBD1 aligns across 7 bases. The CDR3 loop spans 15 amino acids. Germline CDR1 MNHNS, CDR2 SASEGT. V dropped 2 bases and J dropped 3; count of bases not matched to a gene: 7. CDR3 protein: CASSEMKGARYEQYF. CDR3 nucleotide sequence: TGTGCCAGCAGTGAAATGAAGGGGGCGCGCTACGAGCAGTACTTC.

The chain is built from TRBV4-1 and TRBJ2-7; D gene ambiguous. The CDR3 covers 17 residues. Germline V gene data show CDR1 as MGHRA and CDR2 as YSYEKL. V dropped 3 bases and J dropped 6 bases, with 24 bases sitting between them. CDR3 region: CASSQDQGPQLLGEQYF. The CDR3 DNA reads TGCGCCAGCAGCCAGGACCAAGGCCCTCAGCTTCTGGGCGAGCAGTACTTC.

This chain links TRBV30 with TRBJ1-1, with no clear D. V was clipped by 0 bases and J by 1 base, with 9 bases between them. The germline CDR1 and CDR2 sequences are GTSNPN and SVGIG (reference sequence). This CDR3 has 14 residues. Here the CDR3 reads CAWSVQLKNTEAFF. In DNA form, the CDR3 reads TGTGCCTGGAGTGTACAACTGAAGAACACTGAAGCTTTCTTT.

The chain employs TRBV5-1 and TRBJ2-7; 7 bases align to TRBD1. The trim removed 5 bases at V and 7 bases at J, leaving 12 bases unmatched. Germline CDR1 is SGHRS and CDR2 is YFSETQ. The CDR3 extends over 14 amino acids. This chain's CDR3 is CASRPGTDSTEQYF. In DNA form, the CDR3 reads TGCGCCAGCAGACCCGGGACAGACTCTACGGAGCAGTACTTC.

This rearrangement joins TRBV7-6 to TRBJ2-7; 8 positions agree with TRBD1. CDR3 size: 13 residues. Trimming took 3 bases from V and 3 from J; bases not matched to a gene: 1. From germline, CDR1 is SGHVS and CDR2 FNYEAQ. CDR3 DNA: TGTGCCAGCAGCTTCAGGGGGCACTACGAGCAGTACTTC. Its translation: CASSFRGHYEQYF. The full variable domain, rest sourced from reference TRBV7-6 and TRBJ2-7, is GAGVSQSPRYKVTKRGQDVALRCDPISGHVSLYWYRQALGQGPEFLTYFNYEAQQDKSGLPNDRFSAERPEGSISTLTIQRTEQRDSAMYRCASSFRGHYEQYFGPGTRLTVT.

The rearrangement uses TRBV25-1 and TRBJ1-1, with unresolved D. Germline CDR1 MGHDK, CDR2 SYGVNS. Trimming shortened V by 8 bases and J by 4 bases, and 11 bases separated the two germline ends. This CDR3 spans 12 amino acids. CDR3 amino acids: CASGPVATEAFF. As DNA, the CDR3 is TGTGCCAGCGGGCCTGTAGCCACTGAAGCTTTCTTT.

V is TRBV11-2 and J is TRBJ2-7; 9 nucleotides agree with TRBD2. The CDR3 has 17 residues. Trimming cost V 5 bases and J 3 bases; bases outside gene matches: 14. Germline V lookup: CDR1 SGHAT, CDR2 FQNNGV. The CDR3 here is CASSLRGGTSLYYEQYF. Written as DNA, the CDR3 is TGTGCCAGCAGCCTAAGAGGTGGGACTAGCCTATACTACGAGCAGTACTTC.

V is TRBV27 and J is TRBJ2-2, with D uncertain. Trimming took off 3 bases at V and 6 bases at J, with 11 bases between the two ends. Germline V gene sequence: CDR1 MNHEY, CDR2 SMNVEV (reference sequence). This CDR3 is 14 amino acids long. The CDR3 coding sequence is TGTGCCAGCAGTTTCACAGTCCTCTCCGGGGAGCTGTTTTTT. Translation: CASSFTVLSGELFF.

Here the CDR3 reads CASSSNPGQYEQYF. DNA for the CDR3: TGCGCCAGCAGCTCCAATCCTGGACAATACGAGCAGTACTTC. This chain uses TRBV4-1 with TRBJ2-7; weak D call: TRBD1 (5 bases). The CDR3 loop spans 14 amino acids. In germline, CDR1 is MGHRA, CDR2 YSYEKL. Deletions cut 5 bases from V and 4 bases from J, with 15 bases between.

A word on this clone: At one of its ends the junction is not consistent with the germline gene, which may arise from a read error. The chain combines TRBV14 with TRBJ2-1; 11 nucleotides align to TRBD2. The CDR3 length is 16 residues. Per the germline V gene, CDR1 is SGHDN and CDR2 is FVKESK. The CDR3 sequence is CASSEDLTSGSNEQFF. DNA of the CDR3: TGTGCCAGCAGCGAAGATCTCACTAGCGGGAGCAATGAGCAGTTCTTC. Full variable domain (outside the CDR3, taken from reference TRBV14 and TRBJ2-1): EAGVTQFPSHSVIEKGQTVTLRCDPISGHDNLYWYRRVMGKEIKFLLHFVKESKQDESGMPNNRFLAERTGGTYSTLKVQPAELEDSGVYFCASSEDLTSGSNEQFFGPGTRLTVL.